The 13 T cell receptor beta chains listed next were all sequenced from one sample in a study of neoadjuvant anti-PD-1 for oral cavity cancer. Here immunoSEQ multiplex PCR was the method, and the copy in TCRdb shows in-frame clones only, minus some. This table has approximately 7,700 clones, about 46% appearing once. The material was tumor tissue, obtained before nivolumab (anti-PD-1) treatment. Receptors originate from a person between 40 and 85 years old with oral cavity squamous cell carcinoma.

In this sample, this clone is medium-sized. The genes are TRBV7-9 and TRBJ2-7; 7 positions agree with TRBD2. Germline CDR1 reads SEHNR; CDR2 reads FQNEAQ (reference sequence). The V gene end was trimmed by 5 bases and the J gene end by 0 bases; junction bases not matched to a gene: 4. The CDR3 has 14 amino acids. The CDR3: CASSQRDYSYEQYF. The CDR3 DNA is TGTGCCAGCAGCCAACGGGACTACTCCTACGAGCAGTACTTC.

The CDR3 protein is CASGYTGELFF. The CDR3 DNA is TGTGCCAGCGGGTACACCGGGGAGCTGTTTTTT. This chain uses TRBV6-1 with TRBJ2-2, with no clear D. In germline, CDR1 is MNHNS, CDR2 SASEGT. The CDR3 is 11 residues long. The V and J ends lost 8 bases and 3 bases respectively, with 4 bases between them.

The chain employs TRBV18 and TRBJ2-1, with a tentative D call TRBD2 (5 bases). V was shortened by 3 bases and J by 1 base, with 13 bases between the two germline ends. Per the germline V gene, CDR1 is KGHSH and CDR2 is LQKENI. CDR3 length equals 16 residues. The CDR3 sequence: CASSPGPGGSYNEQFF. The CDR3 nucleotides read TGTGCCAGCTCACCGGGCCCAGGAGGTTCCTACAATGAGCAGTTCTTC.

The chain recombines TRBV5-6 with TRBJ2-5; tentative D call: TRBD2 (7 bases). V was trimmed by 7 bases and J by 5 bases, leaving 15 bases between them. Per the germline V gene, CDR1 is SGHDT and CDR2 is YYEEEE. CDR3 length: 13 amino acids. The CDR3 DNA reads as TGTGCCAGCCTGGGGGGGGCGCGGGAGACCCAGTACTTC. Protein product: CASLGGARETQYF. The variable domain in full, with the rest retrieved from reference TRBV5-6 and TRBJ2-5, is DAGVTQSPTHLIKTRGQQVTLRCSPKSGHDTVSWYQQALGQGPQFIFQYYEEEERQRGNFPDRFSGHQFPNYSSELNVNALLLGDSALYLCASLGGARETQYFGPGTRLLVL.

The chain has TRBV6-5 and TRBJ1-2; 8 nucleotides agree with TRBD1. Germline-derived CDR1 and CDR2 are MNHEY and SVGAGI. CDR3 length equals 15 residues. V lost 4 bases, J lost 0 bases, and 4 bases stayed unmatched. The CDR3 coding sequence is TGTGCCAGCAGTTTACAGGGGGAACCTAACTATGGCTACACCTTC. Protein product: CASSLQGEPNYGYTF.

The V and J genes are TRBV18 and TRBJ1-1; D uncertain. The germline V gene encodes CDR1 KGHSH and CDR2 LQKENI. The CDR3 is 13 amino acids. The V end was cut by 3 bases, the J end by 1 base, with 6 bases between. CDR3 protein: CASSPRGNTEAFF. CDR3 nucleotide sequence: TGTGCCAGCTCACCCCGGGGGAACACTGAAGCTTTCTTT. Based on the CDR3 plus reference TRBV18 and TRBJ1-1, the full variable domain is NAGVMQNPRHLVRRRGQEARLRCSPMKGHSHVYWYRQLPEEGLKFMVYLQKENIIDESGMPKERFSAEFPKEGPSILRIQQVVRGDSAAYFCASSPRGNTEAFFGQGTRLTVV.

In this sample, this clone turned up a few times. The DNA for the CDR3 is TGTGCCAGCAGTCTGGGACTAGCGGGAGGGGGCGAGCAGTACTTC. Translating it yields CASSLGLAGGGEQYF. The chain is built from TRBV28 and TRBJ2-7, with 16 bases that match TRBD2. V shed 5 bases and J 6 bases; nucleotides not matched to a gene: 4. Per the germline V gene, CDR1 is MDHEN and CDR2 is SYDVKM. The CDR3 spans 15 residues. Based on the CDR3 plus reference TRBV28 and TRBJ2-7, the full variable domain is DVKVTQSSRYLVKRTGEKVFLECVQDMDHENMFWYRQDPGLGLRLIYFSYDVKMKEKGDIPEGYSVSREKKERFSLILESASTNQTSMYLCASSLGLAGGGEQYFGPGTRLTVT.

The chain is built from TRBV9 and TRBJ2-7; the D is unclear. Trimming left V 0 bases short and J 0 bases short, with 4 bases between. Germline CDR1 SGDLS, CDR2 YYNGEE. The CDR3 extends over 13 amino acids. CDR3 sequence reads: CASSVDGSYEQYF. CDR3 sequence (DNA): TGTGCCAGCAGCGTAGACGGCTCCTACGAGCAGTACTTC.

This clone was picked up one time. The chain uses TRBV30 and TRBJ2-3; TRBD2 matches 8 bases. Germline CDR1 and CDR2: GTSNPN and SVGIG (reference sequence). This CDR3 is 12 amino acids long. V trimming: 4 bases; J trimming: 3 bases; junction bases outside the gene matches: 0. The CDR3 reads CAWTSGTDTQYF. The CDR3 bases are TGTGCCTGGACTAGCGGGACAGATACGCAGTATTTT.

V and J are TRBV19 and TRBJ2-1; no clear D gene. The V gene lost 3 bases and the J gene lost 6 bases, with 12 bases spanning the gap. This CDR3 comprises 14 residues. Germline CDR1 is LNHDA and CDR2 is SQIVND (reference sequence). The CDR3 region is CASSMRRESNEQFF. The CDR3 DNA reads TGTGCCAGTAGTATGCGAAGAGAGAGCAATGAGCAGTTCTTC.

This chain joins TRBV6-1 and TRBJ2-5; no clear D gene. V lost 3 bases, J lost 7 bases, and 12 bases lay in between. Germline loops: CDR1 MNHNS, CDR2 SASEGT. The CDR3 is made up of 13 amino acids. The CDR3 reads CASSDPALGTQYF. The CDR3 region has the DNA TGTGCCAGCAGTGACCCGGCTTTGGGGACCCAGTACTTC.

The CDR3 sequence: CASGLDQGSGLSGANVLTF. As DNA, the CDR3 is TGTGCTAGTGGTTTGGATCAAGGTAGCGGCCTCTCTGGGGCCAACGTCCTGACTTTC. The chain has TRBV12-5 and TRBJ2-6, with a possible D match to TRBD2 (6 bases). The CDR3 runs to 19 residues. The V end was cut by 1 base, the J end by 0 bases, with 16 bases between. Germline assignment: CDR1 LGHNT and CDR2 FRNRAP. Filled out from reference TRBV12-5 and TRBJ2-6, the complete variable domain reads DARVTQTPRHKVTEMGQEVTMRCQPILGHNTVFWYRQTMMQGLELLAYFRNRAPLDDSGMPKDRFSAEMPDATLATLKIQPSEPRDSAVYFCASGLDQGSGLSGANVLTFGAGSRLTVL.

The V and J genes are TRBV9 and TRBJ2-7; D may be TRBD1 or TRBD2 (5 bases each). CDR1 and CDR2 from the germline V gene are SGDLS and YYNGEE. This CDR3 has 12 residues. Trimming shortened V by 2 bases and J by 7 bases, and 10 bases separated the two germline ends. The CDR3 nucleotides are TGTGCCAGCAGCGTGGGGGTCGGGGAGCAGTACTTC. This translates into CASSVGVGEQYF.